This T cell receptor beta chain was documented in a study of shared clonotypes between healthy human individuals. This CDR3 comprises 14 residues. Germline V gene sequence: CDR1 LNHDA, CDR2 SQIVND (reference sequence). Trimming at V came to 10 bases and at J to 0 bases, leaving 4 bases not matched to a gene. The sample holds one count of this clone. Sequencing was performed with immunoSEQ multiplex PCR; in TCRdb, only in-frame clones are kept and a portion is missing. The profile covers over 1.5 million clones, with 95% to 99% appearing a single time and approximately 0.45% taken by the ten largest. This TCR was recovered from a young man in good health. Sequenced sample: naive CD4+ T cells sorted from blood. Described subset: CD45RA+ positively selected. The chain carries TRBV19 and TRBJ2-7, with 12 bases aligning to TRBD2. CDR3 sequence: CATSLAGGSYEQYF. The DNA of the CDR3 is TGTGCCACGTCACTAGCGGGAGGCTCCTACGAGCAGTACTTC. The variable domain in full, with the rest retrieved from reference TRBV19 and TRBJ2-7, is DGGITQSPKYLFRKEGQNVTLSCEQNLNHDAMYWYRQDPGQGLRLIYYSQIVNDFQKGDIAEGYSVSREKKESFPLTVTSAQKNPTAFYLCATSLAGGSYEQYFGPGTRLTVT.